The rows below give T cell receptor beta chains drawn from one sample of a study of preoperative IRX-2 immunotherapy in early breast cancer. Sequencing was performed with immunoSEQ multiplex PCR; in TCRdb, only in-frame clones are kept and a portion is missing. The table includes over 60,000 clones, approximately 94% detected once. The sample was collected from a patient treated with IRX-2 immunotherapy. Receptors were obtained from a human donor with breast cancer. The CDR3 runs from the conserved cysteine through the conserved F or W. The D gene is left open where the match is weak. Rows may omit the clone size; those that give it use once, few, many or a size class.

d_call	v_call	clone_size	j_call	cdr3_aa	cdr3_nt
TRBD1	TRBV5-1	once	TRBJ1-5	CASSFDRDQPQHF	TGCGCCAGCAGCTTTGACAGGGATCAGCCCCAGCATTTT
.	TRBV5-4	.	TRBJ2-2	CASSLRSHLNTGELFF	TGTGCCAGCAGCTTGAGGTCCCACCTGAACACCGGGGAGCTGTTTTTT
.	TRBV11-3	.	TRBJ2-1	CASSWGGEQFF	TGTGCCAGCAGCTGGGGCGGCGAGCAGTTCTTC
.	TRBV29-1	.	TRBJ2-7	CSVGRRGSYEQYF	TGCAGCGTTGGTCGCAGGGGATCCTACGAGCAGTACTTC
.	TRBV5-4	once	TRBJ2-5	CASSSLLGLGETQYF	TGTGCCAGCAGCTCGTTACTAGGGTTAGGGGAGACCCAGTACTTC
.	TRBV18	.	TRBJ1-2	CASSPYTRYYGYTF	TGTGCCAGCTCACCCTATACACGGTACTATGGCTACACCTTC
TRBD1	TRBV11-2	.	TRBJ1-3	CASSPRTGMNSSGNTIYF	TGTGCCAGCAGCCCCAGGACAGGGATGAATAGCTCTGGAAACACCATATATTTT
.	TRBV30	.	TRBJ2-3	CAWSRKTPRASDTQYF	TGTGCCTGGAGTCGTAAGACTCCCCGCGCGTCAGATACGCAGTATTTT
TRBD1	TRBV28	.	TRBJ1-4	CAIPGGEDEKLFF	TGTGCCATTCCAGGGGGCGAAGATGAAAAACTGTTTTTT
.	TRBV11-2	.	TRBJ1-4	CASSVRQTNEKLFF	TGTGCCAGCAGCGTCCGGCAAACTAATGAAAAACTGTTTTTT
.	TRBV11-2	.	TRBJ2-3	CASSLRGGAGDTQYF	TGTGCCAGCAGCTTAAGGGGGGGGGCTGGGGATACGCAGTATTTT
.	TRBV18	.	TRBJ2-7	CASSPIQGTYEQYF	TGTGCCAGCTCACCCATACAGGGAACCTACGAGCAGTACTTC
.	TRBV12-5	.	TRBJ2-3	CASGLVSLGGESTDTQYF	TGTGCTAGTGGTTTGGTATCTTTGGGCGGGGAGAGCACAGATACGCAGTATTTT
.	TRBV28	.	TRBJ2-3	CASSPNTLGADTQYF	TGTGCCAGCAGCCCGAATACCCTGGGGGCGGATACGCAGTATTTT
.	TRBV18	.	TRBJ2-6	CASSPQYSSGANVLTF	TGTGCCAGCTCACCACAGTACAGCTCTGGGGCCAACGTCCTGACTTTC
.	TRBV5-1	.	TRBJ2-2	CASSWNTGSGELFF	TGCGCCAGCAGCTGGAATACAGGGTCCGGGGAGCTGTTTTTT
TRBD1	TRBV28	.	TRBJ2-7	CASSPTRDRVYF	TGTGCCAGCAGTCCGACTCGGGACAGGGTTTACTTC
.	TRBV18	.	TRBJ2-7	CASSPSTSYEQYF	TGTGCCAGCTCACCCAGTACCTCCTACGAGCAGTACTTC
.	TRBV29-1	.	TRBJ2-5	CSVESERTETQYF	TGCAGCGTTGAATCGGAGCGCACGGAGACCCAGTACTTC
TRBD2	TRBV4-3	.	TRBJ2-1	CASSQDRGGGRAYNEQFF	TGCGCCAGCAGCCAAGATCGGGGGGGTGGGAGGGCGTACAATGAGCAGTTCTTC
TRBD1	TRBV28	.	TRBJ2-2	CASKQGEAGELFF	TGTGCCAGCAAACAGGGGGAGGCCGGGGAGCTGTTTTTT
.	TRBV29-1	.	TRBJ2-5	CSVAWEIGTQYF	TGCAGCGTTGCTTGGGAAATTGGGACCCAGTACTTC
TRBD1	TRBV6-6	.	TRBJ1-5	CASSWDQGDQPQHF	TGTGCCAGCAGTTGGGATCAGGGGGATCAGCCCCAGCATTTT
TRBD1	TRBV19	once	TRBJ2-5	CASSIEGTEPYQETQYF	TGTGCCAGTAGTATAGAGGGGACAGAACCATACCAAGAGACCCAGTACTTC
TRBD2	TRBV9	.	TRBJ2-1	CASSVWSGLAYNEQFF	TGTGCCAGCAGCGTATGGTCGGGACTAGCTTACAATGAGCAGTTCTTC
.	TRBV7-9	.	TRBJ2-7	CASSFLDEQYF	TGTGCCAGCAGCTTCCTGGATGAGCAGTACTTC
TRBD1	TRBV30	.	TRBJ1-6	CAWSVGQGMSLHF	TGTGCCTGGAGTGTGGGACAGGGTATGTCTCTCCACTTT
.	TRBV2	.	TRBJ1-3	CASSEKGWAARNTIYF	TGTGCCAGCAGTGAAAAAGGCTGGGCTGCCCGAAACACCATATATTTT
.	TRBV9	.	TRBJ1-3	CASSAPPGNTIYF	TGTGCCAGCAGCGCCCCTCCCGGAAACACCATATATTTT
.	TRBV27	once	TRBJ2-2	CASSFGTNTGELFF	TGTGCCAGCAGTTTTGGGACGAACACCGGGGAGCTGTTTTTT
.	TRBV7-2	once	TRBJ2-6	CASSSLTLGSGANVLTF	TGTGCCAGCAGCTCCCTTACCCTCGGGTCCGGGGCCAACGTCCTGACTTTC
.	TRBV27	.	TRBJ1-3	CASSFARSGNTIYF	TGTGCCAGCAGTTTTGCGCGTAGTGGAAACACCATATATTTT
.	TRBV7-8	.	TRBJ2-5	CASSRLLETQYF	TGTGCCAGCAGTAGGTTGTTAGAGACCCAGTACTTC
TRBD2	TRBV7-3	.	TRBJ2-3	CASSSSSGSGTDTQYF	TGTGCCAGCAGCTCATCTAGCGGGAGTGGGACAGATACGCAGTATTTT
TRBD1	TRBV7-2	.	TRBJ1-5	CASSLRGRQGQQPQHF	TGTGCCAGCAGCTTACGAGGCCGACAGGGTCAACAGCCCCAGCATTTT
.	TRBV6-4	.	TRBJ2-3	CASSDSTLADTQYF	TGTGCCAGCAGTGACTCGACCCTGGCAGATACGCAGTATTTT
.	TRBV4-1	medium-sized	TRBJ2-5	CASSQLSGIYQETQYF	TGCGCCAGCAGCCAACTCTCGGGTATTTACCAAGAGACCCAGTACTTC
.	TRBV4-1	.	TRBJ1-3	CASSDVRARNTIYF	TGCGCCAGCAGCGACGTTAGGGCGCGGAACACCATATATTTT
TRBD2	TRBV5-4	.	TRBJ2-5	CASSLEASGAETQYF	TGTGCCAGCAGCTTGGAGGCTAGCGGGGCAGAGACCCAGTACTTC
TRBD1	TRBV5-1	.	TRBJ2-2	CASSRGTGTGGTDTGELFF	TGCGCCAGCAGCCGCGGAACCGGGACAGGGGGCACGGACACCGGGGAGCTGTTTTTT
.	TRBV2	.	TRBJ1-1	CASNIYSGDTEAFF	TGTGCCAGCAATATTTACAGCGGTGACACTGAAGCTTTCTTT
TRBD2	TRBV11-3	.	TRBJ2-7	CASSLAGEAHEQYF	TGTGCCAGCAGCTTGGCGGGGGAGGCCCACGAGCAGTACTTC
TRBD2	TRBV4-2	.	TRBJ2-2	CASSAGGPGTGELFF	TGTGCCAGCAGCGCGGGGGGGCCCGGCACCGGGGAGCTGTTTTTT
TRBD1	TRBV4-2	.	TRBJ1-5	CASSQGGTGNQPQHF	TGTGCCAGCAGCCAAGGGGGGACAGGCAATCAGCCCCAGCATTTT
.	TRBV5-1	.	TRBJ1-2	CASSPRGGDYGYTF	TGCGCCAGCAGCCCTCGGGGGGGTGACTATGGCTACACCTTC
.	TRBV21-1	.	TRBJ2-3	CASSKLGRETDTQYF	TGTGCCAGCAGCAAATTAGGCAGGGAAACAGATACGCAGTATTTT
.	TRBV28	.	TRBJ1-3	CASSLRASRYF	TGTGCCAGCAGTTTGCGGGCCTCGAGGTATTTT
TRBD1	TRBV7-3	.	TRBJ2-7	CASSPGTGAYEQYF	TGTGCCAGCAGCCCCGGGACAGGGGCCTACGAGCAGTACTTC
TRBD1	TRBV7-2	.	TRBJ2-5	CASSLPDRERSKTQYF	TGTGCCAGCAGCTTGCCGGACAGGGAGCGGTCGAAGACCCAGTACTTC
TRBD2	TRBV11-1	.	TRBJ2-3	CASSFRRFGTSAVTQYF	TGTGCCAGCAGCTTTAGAAGGTTCGGGACTAGCGCAGTTACGCAGTATTTT
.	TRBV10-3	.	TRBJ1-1	CAISQGLNTEAFF	TGTGCCATCAGTCAGGGCCTGAACACTGAAGCTTTCTTT
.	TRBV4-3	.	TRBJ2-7	CASSQSRRNYEQYF	TGCGCCAGCAGCCAGAGCCGCAGGAACTACGAGCAGTACTTC
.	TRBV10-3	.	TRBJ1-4	CATRDRSPNEKLFF	TGTGCCACCCGGGACCGGTCCCCTAATGAAAAACTGTTTTTT
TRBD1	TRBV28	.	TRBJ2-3	CASSFDRGPPGGGTDTQYF	TGTGCCAGCAGTTTTGACAGGGGGCCGCCTGGGGGGGGCACAGATACGCAGTATTTT
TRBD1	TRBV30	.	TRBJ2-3	CACHRDRGDTDTQYF	TGTGCCTGCCACAGGGACAGGGGTGACACAGATACGCAGTATTTT